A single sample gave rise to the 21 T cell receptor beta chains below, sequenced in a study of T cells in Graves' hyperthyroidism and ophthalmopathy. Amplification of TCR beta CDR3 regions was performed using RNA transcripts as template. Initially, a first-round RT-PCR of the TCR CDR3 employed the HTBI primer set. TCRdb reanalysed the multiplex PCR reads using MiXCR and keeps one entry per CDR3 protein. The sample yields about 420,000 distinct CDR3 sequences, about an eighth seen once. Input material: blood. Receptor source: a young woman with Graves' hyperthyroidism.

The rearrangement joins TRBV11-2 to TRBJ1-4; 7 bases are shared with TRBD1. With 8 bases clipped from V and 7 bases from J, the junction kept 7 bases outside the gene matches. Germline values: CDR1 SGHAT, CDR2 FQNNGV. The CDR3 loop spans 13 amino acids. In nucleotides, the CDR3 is TGTGCCAGCGGGGACAGCGGGGTTGAAAAACTGTTTTTT. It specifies CASGDSGVEKLFF.

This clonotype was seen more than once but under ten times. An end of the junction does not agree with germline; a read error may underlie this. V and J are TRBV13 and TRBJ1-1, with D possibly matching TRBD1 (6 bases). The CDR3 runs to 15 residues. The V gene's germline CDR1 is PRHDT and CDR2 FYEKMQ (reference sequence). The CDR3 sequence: CASSLRRDTKTDTSF. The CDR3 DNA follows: TGTGCCAGCAGCTTACGTCGGGACACCAAGACTGACACTTCCTTT. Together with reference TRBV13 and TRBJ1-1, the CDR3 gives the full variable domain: AAGVIQSPRHLIKEKRETATLKCYPIPRHDTVYWYQQGPGQDPQFLISFYEKMQSDKGSIPDRFSAQQFSDYHSELNMSSLELGDSALYFCASSLRRDTKTDTSFGQGTRLTVV.

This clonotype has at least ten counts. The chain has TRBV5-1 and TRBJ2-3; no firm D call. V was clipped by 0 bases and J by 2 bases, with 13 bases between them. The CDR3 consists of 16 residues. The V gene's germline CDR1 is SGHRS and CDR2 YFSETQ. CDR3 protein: CASSLAGEPTTDTQYF. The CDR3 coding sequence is TGCGCCAGCAGCTTGGCTGGCGAGCCGACCACAGATACGCAGTATTTT.

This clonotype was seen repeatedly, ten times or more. The DNA of the CDR3 is TGTGCCTTGACAGATAGCTCCTACGAGCAGTACTTC. As protein: CALTDSSYEQYF. The V and J genes are TRBV30 and TRBJ2-7; D perhaps matches TRBD1 (5 bases). This CDR3 is 12 amino acids long. Germline V gene sequence: CDR1 GTSNPN, CDR2 SVGIG (reference sequence). The V gene lost 7 bases and the J gene lost 0 bases, with 10 bases spanning the gap. Combining the CDR3 with reference TRBV30 and TRBJ2-7 gives the whole variable domain SQTIHQWPATLVQPVGSPLSLECTVEGTSNPNLYWYRQAAGRGLQLLFYSVGIGQISSEVPQNLSASRPQDRQFILSSKKLLLSDSGFYLCALTDSSYEQYFGPGTRLTVT.

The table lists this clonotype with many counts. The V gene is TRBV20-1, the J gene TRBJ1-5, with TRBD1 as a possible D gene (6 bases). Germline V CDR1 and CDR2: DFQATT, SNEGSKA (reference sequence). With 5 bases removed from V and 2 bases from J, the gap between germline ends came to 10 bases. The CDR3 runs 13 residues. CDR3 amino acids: CSARTEGNQPQHF. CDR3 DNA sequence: TGCAGTGCTCGGACAGAGGGCAATCAGCCCCAGCATTTT.

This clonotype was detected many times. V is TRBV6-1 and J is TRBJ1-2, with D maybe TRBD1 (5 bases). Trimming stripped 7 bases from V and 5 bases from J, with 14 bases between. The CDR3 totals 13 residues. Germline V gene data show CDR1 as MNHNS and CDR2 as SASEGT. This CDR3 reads CASTHSREYGYTF. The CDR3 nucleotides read TGTGCCAGCACGCATTCCAGGGAGTATGGCTACACCTTC.

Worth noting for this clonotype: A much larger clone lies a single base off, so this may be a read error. The CDR3 sequence: CASSLTLSSGNTIYF. The CDR3 region has the DNA TGTGCCAGCAGTCTTACCCTAAGCTCTGGAAACACCATATATTTT. This chain links TRBV28 with TRBJ1-3; D gene uncertain. Trimming stripped 5 bases from V and 0 bases from J, with 11 bases between. The germline gives CDR1 MDHEN, CDR2 SYDVKM. The CDR3 sequence is 15 residues long.

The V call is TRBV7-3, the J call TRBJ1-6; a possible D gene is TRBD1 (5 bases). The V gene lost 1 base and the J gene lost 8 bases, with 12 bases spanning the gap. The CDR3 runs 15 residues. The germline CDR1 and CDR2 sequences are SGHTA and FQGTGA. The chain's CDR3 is CASSLNQGSDSPLHF. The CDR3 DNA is TGTGCCAGCAGCTTAAATCAGGGTAGTGATTCACCCCTCCACTTT.

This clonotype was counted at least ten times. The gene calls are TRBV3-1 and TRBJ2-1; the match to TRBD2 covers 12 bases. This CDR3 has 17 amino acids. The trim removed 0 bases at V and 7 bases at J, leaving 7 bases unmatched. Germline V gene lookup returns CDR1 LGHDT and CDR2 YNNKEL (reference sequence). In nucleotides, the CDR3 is TGTGCCAGCAGCCAAGATGTGGGACTAGCGGGTGATAATGAGCAGTTCTTC. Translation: CASSQDVGLAGDNEQFF.

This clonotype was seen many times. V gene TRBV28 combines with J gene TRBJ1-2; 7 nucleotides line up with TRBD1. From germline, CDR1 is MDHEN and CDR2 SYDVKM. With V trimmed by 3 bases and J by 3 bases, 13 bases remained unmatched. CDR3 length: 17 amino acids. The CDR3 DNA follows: TGTGCCAGCAGTTTTCCCCCCCCTTACGGGACAGACTATGGCTACACCTTC. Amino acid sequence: CASSFPPPYGTDYGYTF.

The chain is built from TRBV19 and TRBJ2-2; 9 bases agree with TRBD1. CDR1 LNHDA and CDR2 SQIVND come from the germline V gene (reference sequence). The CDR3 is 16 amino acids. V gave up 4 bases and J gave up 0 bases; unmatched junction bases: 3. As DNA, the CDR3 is TGTGCCAGTAGTAAAGACAGGGGGGCGAACACCGGGGAGCTGTTTTTT. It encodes CASSKDRGANTGELFF.

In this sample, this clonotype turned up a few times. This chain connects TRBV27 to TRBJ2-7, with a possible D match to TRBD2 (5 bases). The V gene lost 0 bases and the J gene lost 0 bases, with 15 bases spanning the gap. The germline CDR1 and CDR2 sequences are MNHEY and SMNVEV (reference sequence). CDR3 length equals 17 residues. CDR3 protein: CASSLSAAAAISYEQYF. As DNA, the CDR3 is TGTGCCAGCAGTTTATCGGCAGCGGCAGCGATCTCCTACGAGCAGTACTTC.

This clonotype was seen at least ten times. The DNA for the CDR3 is TGTGCCAGCAGTGCTAGAGGTAGGTTGGTCTCCTCGGATCAGCCCCAGCATTTT. Translating it yields CASSARGRLVSSDQPQHF. The chain joins TRBV28 to TRBJ1-5; D is unclear. The ends were cut back, 5 bases at V and 5 bases at J, with 25 bases in the middle. CDR1 is MDHEN, CDR2 SYDVKM, per germline. The CDR3 length is 18 residues.

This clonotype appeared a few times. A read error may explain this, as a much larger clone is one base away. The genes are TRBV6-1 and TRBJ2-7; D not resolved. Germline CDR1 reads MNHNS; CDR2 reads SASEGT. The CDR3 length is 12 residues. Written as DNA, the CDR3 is TGTGCCAGCAGTGAAGATTTCTACAAGCAGTACTTC. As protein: CASSEDFYKQYF.

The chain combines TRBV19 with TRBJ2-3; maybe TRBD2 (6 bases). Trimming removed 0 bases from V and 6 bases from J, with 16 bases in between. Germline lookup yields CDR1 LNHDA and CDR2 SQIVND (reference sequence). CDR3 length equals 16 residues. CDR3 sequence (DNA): TGTGCCAGTAGTATAGAGCTAGCGCCCGAGGCGGATACGCAGTATTTT. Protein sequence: CASSIELAPEADTQYF.

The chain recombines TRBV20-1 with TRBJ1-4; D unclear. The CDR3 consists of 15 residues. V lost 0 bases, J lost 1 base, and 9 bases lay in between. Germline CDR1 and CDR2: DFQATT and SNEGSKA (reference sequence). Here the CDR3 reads CSARDPWRTNEKLFF. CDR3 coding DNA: TGCAGTGCTAGAGATCCGTGGAGAACTAATGAAAAACTGTTTTTT.

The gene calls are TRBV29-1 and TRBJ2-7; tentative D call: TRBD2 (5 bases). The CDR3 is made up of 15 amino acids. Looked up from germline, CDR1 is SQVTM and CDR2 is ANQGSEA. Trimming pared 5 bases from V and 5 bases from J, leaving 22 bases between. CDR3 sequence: CSVIHPSESGHEQYF. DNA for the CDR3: TGCAGCGTTATTCACCCTTCGGAGAGCGGACACGAGCAGTACTTC.

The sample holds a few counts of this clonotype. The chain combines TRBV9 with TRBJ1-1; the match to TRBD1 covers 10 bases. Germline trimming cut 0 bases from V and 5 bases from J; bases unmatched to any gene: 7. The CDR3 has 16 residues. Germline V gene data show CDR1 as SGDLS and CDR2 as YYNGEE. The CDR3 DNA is TGTGCCAGCAGCGTAGCAGCGGGGACAGGGGAGACTGAAGCTTTCTTT. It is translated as CASSVAAGTGETEAFF.

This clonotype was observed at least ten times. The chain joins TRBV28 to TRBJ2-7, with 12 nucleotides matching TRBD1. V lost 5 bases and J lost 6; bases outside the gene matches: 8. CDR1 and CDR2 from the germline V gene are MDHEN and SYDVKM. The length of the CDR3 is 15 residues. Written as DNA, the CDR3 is TGTGCCAGCAGTCCTCCGGGACAGGGGGCTTCCGAGCAGTACTTC. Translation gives CASSPPGQGASEQYF.

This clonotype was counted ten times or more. The CDR3 coding sequence is TGTGCCAGCAGTCGGCACAGTGATGATCAGCCCCAGCATTTT. Protein product: CASSRHSDDQPQHF. This sequence joins TRBV5-5 and TRBJ1-5, with D hard to call. The V end lost 5 bases, the J end lost 5 bases, and 14 bases lay between the germline ends. Germline CDR1 reads SGHKS; CDR2 reads YYEKEE (reference sequence). This CDR3 is built from 14 residues.

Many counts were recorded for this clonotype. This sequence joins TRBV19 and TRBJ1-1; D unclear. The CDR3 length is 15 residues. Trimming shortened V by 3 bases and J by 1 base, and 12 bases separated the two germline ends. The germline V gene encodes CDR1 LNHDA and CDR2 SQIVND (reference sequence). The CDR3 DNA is TGTGCCAGTAGTATGGGAGGGAGCGAGAACACTGAAGCTTTCTTT. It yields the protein CASSMGGSENTEAFF. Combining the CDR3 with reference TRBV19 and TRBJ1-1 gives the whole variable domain DGGITQSPKYLFRKEGQNVTLSCEQNLNHDAMYWYRQDPGQGLRLIYYSQIVNDFQKGDIAEGYSVSREKKESFPLTVTSAQKNPTAFYLCASSMGGSENTEAFFGQGTRLTVV.